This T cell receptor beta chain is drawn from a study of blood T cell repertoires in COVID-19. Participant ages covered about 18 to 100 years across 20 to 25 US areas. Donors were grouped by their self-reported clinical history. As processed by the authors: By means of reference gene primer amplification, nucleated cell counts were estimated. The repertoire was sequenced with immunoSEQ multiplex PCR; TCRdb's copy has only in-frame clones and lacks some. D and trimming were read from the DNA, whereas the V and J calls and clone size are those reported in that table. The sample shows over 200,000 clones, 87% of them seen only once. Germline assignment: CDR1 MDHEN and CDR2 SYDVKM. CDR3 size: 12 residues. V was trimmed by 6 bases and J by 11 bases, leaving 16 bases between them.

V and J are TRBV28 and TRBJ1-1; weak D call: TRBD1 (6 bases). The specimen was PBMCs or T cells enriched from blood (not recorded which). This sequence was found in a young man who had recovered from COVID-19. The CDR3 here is CASSRSQGRAFF. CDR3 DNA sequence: TGTGCCAGCAGCCGGTCGCAGGGGCGGGCTTTCTTT.